The clone carrying this T cell receptor (beta chain) has just one count. The CDR3 contains 16 residues. V shed 3 bases and J shed 5 bases, with 17 bases lying between them. CDR1 and CDR2 from the germline V gene are LGHNA and YSLEER. This entry belongs to a study of control samples from healthy donors and cancer patients. Using immunoSEQ multiplex PCR, the repertoire was profiled, and TCRdb retains in-frame clones only, with some absent. The sample holds roughly 100,000 clones; around 82% are singletons and the top ten take roughly an eighth. Sequencing was performed on blood. This TCR came from a woman aged 45-59 years in good health. The chain joins TRBV4-3 to TRBJ2-4, with D possibly TRBD1 on 7 matching bases. CDR3 sequence (DNA): TGCGCCAGCAGCCAGGCATCGACAGGGACTGAAAACATTCAGTACTTC. It specifies CASSQASTGTENIQYF.